The 12 T cell receptor beta chains presented below share a single source sample, sequenced in a study of regulatory T cells in long-lasting Graves disease. Described time point: newly diagnosed GD, antithyroid drugs for less than 3 months. Extracted PBMC RNA gave rise to the TCR library. Arm-PCR of CDR3 regions and iRepertoire HTBI primers were the basis on which TCR beta libraries were built. TCRdb reanalysed the multiplex PCR reads using MiXCR and keeps one entry per CDR3 protein. The sample records approximately 560,000 distinct CDR3 sequences, about 16% being singletons. The data were also submitted as part of a second study, on T cells in Graves' hyperthyroidism and ophthalmopathy.

The specimen was peripheral blood mononuclear cells (PBMCs), collected at new diagnosis, from a patient treated with antithyroid drugs. These receptors originate from a man aged 18 to 29 with Graves disease.

In this sample, this clonotype turned up a few times. The chain links TRBV10-3 to TRBJ1-1; a weak D match, TRBD1 (5 bases). The CDR3 has 16 residues. Germline V gene sequence: CDR1 ENHRY, CDR2 SYGVKD. The V and J ends lost 2 bases and 0 bases respectively, with 13 bases between them. The CDR3 DNA is TGTGCCATCAGTGAGGGGGCAAGCCGAATGAACACTGAAGCTTTCTTT. Its translation: CAISEGASRMNTEAFF.

This clonotype was seen many times. This chain connects TRBV27 to TRBJ1-5; D possibly corresponds to TRBD1 (5 bases). With 7 bases removed from V and 0 bases from J, the gap between germline ends came to 22 bases. CDR3 size: 18 residues. Germline V lookup: CDR1 MNHEY, CDR2 SMNVEV (reference sequence). DNA for the CDR3: TGTGCCAGCACCCCTCGCGGGGGGAGGGCGAGTAGCAATCAGCCCCAGCATTTT. Its translation: CASTPRGGRASSNQPQHF.

This clonotype was detected ten times or more. The V call is TRBV27, the J call TRBJ1-2, with 12 positions matching TRBD1. Germline V gene sequence: CDR1 MNHEY, CDR2 SMNVEV (reference sequence). V lost 8 bases and J lost 3; bases outside the gene matches: 7. The CDR3 is made up of 15 amino acids. CDR3 residues: CASSGQGARDYGYTF. The CDR3 DNA is TGTGCCAGCTCGGGACAGGGGGCGCGGGACTATGGCTACACCTTC.

At least ten counts were recorded for this clonotype. J is TRBJ1-1 and V is TRBV29-1; D possibly corresponds to TRBD1 (6 bases). The V and J ends lost 4 bases and 6 bases respectively, with 15 bases between them. This CDR3 is 13 amino acids long. The germline gives CDR1 SQVTM, CDR2 ANQGSEA. The CDR3 here is CSVASGELAEAFF. CDR3 nucleotide sequence: TGCAGCGTTGCATCAGGGGAGCTGGCTGAAGCTTTCTTT.

This clonotype was recorded a few times. The V and J genes are TRBV3-1 and TRBJ2-7; 7 nucleotides line up with TRBD2. Unmatched junction bases numbered 13, after V lost 5 bases and J lost 6 bases. CDR1 LGHDT and CDR2 YNNKEL come from the germline V gene (reference sequence). CDR3 size: 15 residues. CDR3 sequence (DNA): TGTGCCAGCAGCAGTCTAGCGGACCCGCCTCGCGAGCAGTACTTC. Its translation: CASSSLADPPREQYF.

A few counts support this clonotype. In DNA, the CDR3 is TGTGCCAGCACCCTTACAGGGGCGGCCGGGGAGCTGTTTTTT. It codes for CASTLTGAAGELFF. The chain has TRBV12-3 or TRBV12-4 and TRBJ2-2; 7 positions match TRBD1. The CDR3 contains 14 residues. V was clipped by 7 bases and J by 6 bases; unmatched bases: 8.

This clonotype turned up a few times. The V and J genes are TRBV27 and TRBJ2-7, with 10 positions matching TRBD2. The CDR3 is made up of 16 amino acids. V shed 0 bases, J shed 3 bases, and the junction held 5 bases outside the gene matches. Per germline, CDR1 MNHEY and CDR2 SMNVEV (reference sequence). The CDR3 DNA reads as TGTGCCAGCAGTTTATCGATTGAGCGGGAGGGCTACGAGCAGTACTTC. Residues: CASSLSIEREGYEQYF.

This clonotype was seen many times. The V gene is TRBV11-2, the J gene TRBJ2-1, with TRBD2 identical over 8 bases. Germline CDR1 and CDR2: SGHAT and FQNNGV. V shed 5 bases, J shed 1 base, and the junction held 10 bases outside the gene matches. This CDR3 is built from 17 residues. The CDR3 here is CASSEPPGGGSYNEQFF. The CDR3 bases are TGTGCCAGCAGCGAGCCCCCGGGAGGGGGGTCCTACAATGAGCAGTTCTTC.

The V call is TRBV24-1, the J call TRBJ1-5, with unresolved D. Per germline, CDR1 KGHDR and CDR2 SFDVKD. The CDR3 is 14 residues long. Trimming took off 4 bases at V and 2 bases at J, with 8 bases between the two ends. CDR3 sequence reads: CATSEALGNQPQHF. For the CDR3, the DNA is TGTGCCACCAGTGAAGCGCTGGGCAATCAGCCCCAGCATTTT.

The V and J genes are TRBV7-9 and TRBJ2-7, with D possibly called TRBD1 or TRBD2 (5 bases each). The CDR3 is 15 residues long. The ends were cut back, 5 bases at V and 2 bases at J, with 16 bases in the middle. CDR1 is SEHNR and CDR2 is FQNEAQ in the germline V gene (reference sequence). The CDR3 reads CASSPLGGEAYEQYF. CDR3 DNA: TGTGCCAGCAGCCCCCTTGGGGGAGAGGCCTACGAGCAGTACTTC.

This clonotype was picked up many times. The V call is TRBV28, the J call TRBJ2-3; D may be TRBD2 (7 bases). Germline loops: CDR1 MDHEN, CDR2 SYDVKM. Trimming took 8 bases from V and 0 from J, leaving 18 bases between them. This CDR3 contains 16 residues. In DNA, the CDR3 is TGTGCCAGCTACCCCGGGGGGCGGGGAAGCACAGATACGCAGTATTTT. This codes for CASYPGGRGSTDTQYF.

This clonotype appeared many times. The CDR3 DNA follows: TGTGCCAGCAGTGAAGCTAGCACAGGGAATCAGCCCCAGCATTTT. Residues: CASSEASTGNQPQHF. The V gene is TRBV2, the J gene TRBJ1-5; D is possibly TRBD1 (6 bases). The germline V gene has CDR1 SNHLY and CDR2 FYNNEI. Trimming stripped 0 bases from V and 4 bases from J, with 10 bases between. CDR3 length: 15 amino acids. Filled out from reference TRBV2 and TRBJ1-5, the complete variable domain reads EPEVTQTPSHQVTQMGQEVILRCVPISNHLYFYWYRQILGQKVEFLVSFYNNEISEKSEIFDDQFSVERPDGSNFTLKIRSTKLEDSAMYFCASSEASTGNQPQHFGDGTRLSIL.